These 4 T cell receptor beta chains were sequenced from one sample in a study of beta chain features in type 1 diabetes. As every portion of the isolated RNA was reverse transcribed, the sequencing read expressed TCRB transcripts. TCRdb's copy holds only in-frame clones and misses some; the assay was immunoSEQ multiplex PCR. The table shows hundreds of thousands of clones, with less than 20% occurring only once. The sample was naive CD4+ T cells from blood. The source is a man aged 18 to 29 in good health.

J is TRBJ1-1 and V is TRBV9, with 8 bases fitting TRBD1. This CDR3 is built from 15 residues. Trimming took 1 base from V and 1 from J; bases not matched to a gene: 3. Germline loops: CDR1 SGDLS, CDR2 YYNGEE. CDR3 protein: CASSVSGTGNTEAFF. In nucleotides, the CDR3 is TGTGCCAGCAGCGTAAGCGGGACAGGGAACACTGAAGCTTTCTTT.

On this clone: The same CDR3 can be traced to other DNA sequences in this sample. The CDR3 here is CASSLAGSTDTQYF. The DNA of the CDR3 is TGTGCCAGCAGCTTGGCCGGCAGCACAGATACGCAGTATTTT. The chain links TRBV5-4 to TRBJ2-3, with D unclear. Germline V gives CDR1 SGHNT, CDR2 YYREEE (reference sequence). This CDR3 contains 14 residues. Trimming took 0 bases from V and 0 from J, leaving 5 bases between them.

The gene calls are TRBV7-9 and TRBJ1-1, with TRBD1 matching 9 bases. This CDR3 is built from 17 residues. Germline lookup yields CDR1 SEHNR and CDR2 FQNEAQ (reference sequence). J gave up 4 bases and V 3 bases, and 12 bases lay outside the gene matches. The CDR3 sequence: CASSFVGTGRQSTEAFF. The CDR3 DNA follows: TGTGCCAGCAGCTTTGTCGGGACAGGGAGGCAGAGCACTGAAGCTTTCTTT. The complete variable domain, with remaining parts taken from reference TRBV7-9 and TRBJ1-1, reads DTGVSQNPRHKITKRGQNVTFRCDPISEHNRLYWYRQTLGQGPEFLTYFQNEAQLEKSRLLSDRFSAERPKGSFSTLEIQRTEQGDSAMYLCASSFVGTGRQSTEAFFGQGTRLTVV.

V is TRBV28 and J is TRBJ1-2, with TRBD1 matching over 7 bases. The CDR3 sequence is 15 residues long. With V trimmed by 5 bases and J by 8 bases, 14 bases remained unmatched. The V gene's germline CDR1 is MDHEN and CDR2 SYDVKM. The CDR3 nucleotides read TGTGCCAGCAGTCTACAGGGGATCGGGAAAGGGGGCTACACCTTC. Translating it yields CASSLQGIGKGGYTF.